This TCR beta chain was retrieved from a study of shared clonotypes between healthy human individuals. Using immunoSEQ multiplex PCR, the repertoire was profiled, and TCRdb retains in-frame clones only, with some absent. The sample lists around 2,000,000 clones; 90% to 95% were seen once. Details on this clone: This same CDR3 is encoded by further DNA sequences in the sample.

This CDR3 contains 11 residues. In germline, CDR1 is DFQATT, CDR2 SNEGSKA (reference sequence). With 6 bases removed from V and 2 bases from J, the gap between germline ends came to 7 bases. The sequenced material came from naive CD4+ T cells sorted from blood. Subset reported: CD45RA+ positively selected. The sequence was collected from a man in his late teens or twenties in good health. The chain carries TRBV20-1 and TRBJ2-5; D gene unclear. CDR3 in DNA: TGCAGTGCATCACCACAAGAGACCCAGTACTTC. This translates into CSASPQETQYF.